These 19 T cell receptor beta chains were sequenced from one sample in a study of cytomegalovirus exposure and HLA in healthy donors. The PCR had 60 Vbeta and 13 Jbeta primers. Libraries were prepared by immunoSEQ multiplex PCR; TCRdb keeps only in-frame clonotypes and omits some of them. The table lists approximately 120,000 clones, roughly 70% of them singletons, with around 8% in the top ten. Input material: PBMCs. Receptors originate from a man in his forties in good health and CMV-seronegative.

The chain is built from TRBV28 and TRBJ1-1; 11 bases line up with TRBD1. The CDR3 contains 12 residues. The germline V gene has CDR1 MDHEN and CDR2 SYDVKM. Trimming at V came to 11 bases and at J to 5 bases, leaving 4 bases not matched to a gene. CDR3 DNA sequence: TGTGCCGGGGGACAGGGGGGAACTGAAGCTTTCTTT. It is translated as CAGGQGGTEAFF. Full variable domain (missing parts from reference TRBV28 and TRBJ1-1): DVKVTQSSRYLVKRTGEKVFLECVQDMDHENMFWYRQDPGLGLRLIYFSYDVKMKEKGDIPEGYSVSREKKERFSLILESASTNQTSMYLCAGGQGGTEAFFGQGTRLTVV.

The chain carries TRBV28 and TRBJ1-4; 9 nucleotides align to TRBD1. The junction had 7 bases not matched to a gene; V was cut back by 2 bases and J by 6 bases. This CDR3 is built from 16 residues. CDR1 MDHEN and CDR2 SYDVKM come from the germline V gene. The CDR3 region is CASSLRYRGLDEKLFF. In nucleotides, the CDR3 is TGTGCCAGCAGTTTACGGTACAGGGGGCTGGATGAAAAACTGTTTTTT.

The chain has TRBV19 and TRBJ2-7, with 8 bases matching TRBD1. Germline V gene lookup returns CDR1 LNHDA and CDR2 SQIVND (reference sequence). The CDR3 consists of 16 residues. V was pared by 4 bases and J by 4 bases, with 12 bases of the junction left unmatched. In DNA form, the CDR3 reads TGTGCCAGTAGTAAACAGATGCAGGGGGCTGAGTACGAGCAGTACTTC. This sequence encodes CASSKQMQGAEYEQYF.

The gene calls are TRBV6-6 and TRBJ2-7; TRBD1 matches 9 bases. Germline V lookup: CDR1 MNHNY, CDR2 SVGAGI (reference sequence). The CDR3 has 13 residues. The trim removed 6 bases at V and 3 bases at J, leaving 3 bases unmatched. The CDR3 loop reads CASSQDRGYEQYF. As DNA, the CDR3 is TGTGCCAGCAGCCAGGACAGGGGCTACGAGCAGTACTTC.

This clone was counted between two and nine times. This sequence joins TRBV4-3 and TRBJ2-1, with 8 bases fitting TRBD1. V gave up 4 bases and J gave up 6 bases; unmatched junction bases: 2. There are 13 residues in the CDR3. CDR1 and CDR2 (germline): LGHNA, YSLEER. The CDR3 DNA reads as TGCGCCAGCAGCCTCGGGACAGGCAATGAGCAGTTCTTC. This encodes CASSLGTGNEQFF.

The chain employs TRBV7-9 and TRBJ2-1; 8 bases are a match to TRBD2. This CDR3 comprises 15 residues. Germline values: CDR1 SEHNR, CDR2 FQNEAQ (reference sequence). The J segment lost 3 bases and the V segment lost 5 bases, leaving 6 bases of the junction unmatched. DNA for the CDR3: TGTGCCAGCAGCGGAACAGCGGGGGTCTACAATGAGCAGTTCTTC. It encodes CASSGTAGVYNEQFF.

The rearrangement uses TRBV4-3 and TRBJ2-1, with TRBD1 matching 7 bases. Germline assignment: CDR1 LGHNA and CDR2 YSLEER. The CDR3 runs to 14 residues. Unmatched junction bases numbered 5, after V lost 3 bases and J lost 6 bases. The CDR3 loop reads CASSQMTGLNEQFF. In nucleotides, the CDR3 is TGCGCCAGCAGCCAGATGACAGGGCTCAATGAGCAGTTCTTC.

The chain has TRBV6-5 and TRBJ2-5; no clear D gene. Germline CDR1 is MNHEY and CDR2 is SVGAGI. Trimming removed 2 bases from V and 1 base from J, with 11 bases in between. CDR3 length: 15 residues. The CDR3 sequence: CASSYRARLQETQYF. The CDR3 coding sequence is TGTGCCAGCAGTTACCGAGCTCGACTCCAAGAGACCCAGTACTTC.

V is TRBV4-2 and J is TRBJ1-1, with D unclear. CDR1 LGHNA and CDR2 YNFKEQ come from the germline V gene. This CDR3 is built from 14 residues. The V end was cut by 0 bases, the J end by 6 bases, with 11 bases between. CDR3 amino acids: CASSQDRGDSEAFF. CDR3 nucleotides: TGTGCCAGCAGCCAAGACCGGGGAGATTCTGAAGCTTTCTTT.

V is TRBV4-1 and J is TRBJ2-1; tentatively, D is TRBD2 (6 bases). Germline assignment: CDR1 MGHRA and CDR2 YSYEKL. The CDR3 has 17 amino acids. V lost 2 bases, J lost 0 bases, and 14 bases lay in between. For the CDR3, the DNA is TGCGCCAGCAGCCAATCCAGGTGGGGGGTCTCCTACAATGAGCAGTTCTTC. Encoded protein: CASSQSRWGVSYNEQFF.

CDR3 region: CASGQGNSGNTIYF. The CDR3 DNA sequence: TGTGCCAGCGGACAGGGCAACTCTGGAAACACCATATATTTT. V usage is TRBV6-1 and J usage is TRBJ1-3, with 8 positions matching TRBD1. CDR3 length equals 14 residues. Germline V lookup: CDR1 MNHNS, CDR2 SASEGT. V shed 8 bases and J 0 bases; nucleotides not matched to a gene: 3.

The CDR3, as DNA: TGCGCCAGCAGCCTGGGCGGGGGCTCCTACAATGAGCAGTTCTTC. The encoded protein is CASSLGGGSYNEQFF. The chain carries TRBV5-1 and TRBJ2-1; TRBD2 aligns across 7 bases. The junction had 4 bases not matched to a gene; V was cut back by 4 bases and J by 0 bases. The length of the CDR3 is 15 residues. CDR1 SGHRS and CDR2 YFSETQ come from the germline V gene.

The V gene is TRBV29-1, the J gene TRBJ1-1; 11 bases map to TRBD1. CDR1 and CDR2 from the germline V gene are SQVTM and ANQGSEA. This CDR3 comprises 13 residues. V lost 7 bases to trimming and J lost 4 bases; unmatched junction nucleotides: 5. CDR3 region: CSAGQGAITEAFF. CDR3 coding DNA: TGCAGCGCTGGACAGGGGGCGATCACTGAAGCTTTCTTT.

In DNA form, the CDR3 reads TGTGCCAGCTCGCGCCTCGCTGGTTCGGAGGGACGGGGCTACACCTTC. Translated: CASSRLAGSEGRGYTF. This chain uses TRBV18 with TRBJ1-2; D possibly corresponds to TRBD1 (5 bases). The CDR3 is made up of 16 amino acids. V lost 6 bases and J 8 bases, leaving 25 bases between the germline ends. Germline V gene data show CDR1 as KGHSH and CDR2 as LQKENI.

The chain employs TRBV7-2 and TRBJ2-3, with TRBD2 identical over 12 bases. The CDR3 is made up of 17 amino acids. Germline CDR1 SGHTA, CDR2 FQGNSA. Germline trimming cut 5 bases from V and 4 bases from J; bases unmatched to any gene: 10. Here the CDR3 DNA reads TGTGCCAGCAGCCGACAGGCTAGCGGGGGGGCTCCAGATACGCAGTATTTT. Translated, it gives CASSRQASGGAPDTQYF.

This rearrangement joins TRBV27 to TRBJ2-5, with 13 positions matching TRBD2. Germline trimming cut 5 bases from V and 5 bases from J; bases unmatched to any gene: 8. There are 16 residues in the CDR3. Per the germline V gene, CDR1 is MNHEY and CDR2 is SMNVEV (reference sequence). The DNA of the CDR3 is TGTGCCAGCAGTCTCGGGACTAGCGGGGTAGCGGAGACCCAGTACTTC. Translating it yields CASSLGTSGVAETQYF.

The rearrangement joins TRBV6-5 to TRBJ2-2; 9 positions agree with TRBD1. This CDR3 spans 16 amino acids. Germline CDR1 and CDR2: MNHEY and SVGAGI. After removal of 3 bases from V and 7 bases from J, the junction contained 9 bases not matched to a gene. The CDR3 loop reads CASSYLTGGKGGELFF. The CDR3 DNA sequence: TGTGCCAGCAGTTATTTGACAGGGGGAAAAGGCGGGGAGCTGTTTTTT.

V gene TRBV6-4 combines with J gene TRBJ1-1; possible D gene TRBD1, 6 bases. V shed 4 bases and J shed 3 bases, with 9 bases lying between them. Germline loops: CDR1 MRHNA, CDR2 SNTAGT. This CDR3 has 13 residues. The CDR3 coding sequence is TGTGCCAGCAGTGCCAACAGGGACACTGAAGCTTTCTTT. Its protein product is CASSANRDTEAFF.

The chain recombines TRBV5-1 with TRBJ1-2; D is possibly TRBD1 (6 bases). Trimming left V 4 bases short and J 2 bases short, with 15 bases between. The germline gives CDR1 SGHRS, CDR2 YFSETQ. The CDR3 contains 15 residues. The DNA for the CDR3 is TGCGCCAGCAGCAAGGAATTTACAGGGAACTATGGCTACACCTTC. This codes for CASSKEFTGNYGYTF.